These 4 T cell receptor beta chains were all obtained from the same sample, sequenced in a study of cytomegalovirus exposure and HLA in healthy donors. TCRdb keeps only in-frame clones here, not all; method: immunoSEQ multiplex PCR. The sample comprises some 160,000 clones, 88% of which are singletons, and just under 3% rests with the top ten. The sequenced sample consisted of PBMCs. The origin of the receptors is a man younger than 30 in good health and CMV-seronegative.

This chain uses TRBV6-1 with TRBJ1-5; D gene unclear. V lost 3 bases and J 6 bases, leaving 15 bases between the germline ends. In germline, CDR1 is MNHNS, CDR2 SASEGT. The length of the CDR3 is 15 residues. In DNA, the CDR3 is TGTGCCAGCAGTGATAGAGGAACAAGAAGTCAGCCCCAGCATTTT. It translates to CASSDRGTRSQPQHF.

The chain is built from TRBV15 and TRBJ1-1; 7 positions agree with TRBD1. Germline CDR1 LNHNV, CDR2 YYDKDF (reference sequence). The CDR3 has 14 residues. V was pared by 3 bases and J by 1 base, with 2 bases of the junction left unmatched. The DNA of the CDR3 is TGTGCCACCAGCAGGCGACAGGGGAACACTGAAGCTTTCTTT. Encoded protein: CATSRRQGNTEAFF.

V usage is TRBV5-1 and J usage is TRBJ2-7; D gene unclear. The CDR3 is 13 residues long. V lost 0 bases and J 3 bases, leaving 7 bases between the germline ends. Germline CDR1 is SGHRS and CDR2 is YFSETQ. The chain's CDR3 is CASSLGADYEQYF. CDR3 coding DNA: TGCGCCAGCAGCTTGGGGGCAGACTACGAGCAGTACTTC.

CDR3 bases: TGCGCCAGCAGCCAAGAAATGGGGTCTAGCGGGAGGTCCAATGAGCAGTTCTTC. Its protein is CASSQEMGSSGRSNEQFF. The chain recombines TRBV4-1 with TRBJ2-1; 11 nucleotides align to TRBD2. The CDR3 contains 18 residues. Germline V CDR1 and CDR2: MGHRA, YSYEKL. With 0 bases clipped from V and 6 bases from J, the junction kept 10 bases outside the gene matches.